This T cell receptor (beta chain) came from a study of T cell changes during pregnancy in multiple sclerosis. Method: immunoSEQ multiplex PCR; TCRdb's copy keeps in-frame clones and lacks some. The profile shows some 40,000 clones, around nine tenths of them singletons. The CDR3 covers 15 residues. The V gene's germline CDR1 is SGHNT and CDR2 YYREEE (reference sequence). V dropped 3 bases and J dropped 3 bases, with 16 bases sitting between them. There are many counts of this clone. This sample comprised CD8+ T cells from peripheral blood mononuclear cells, obtained in the first trimester of pregnancy. This receptor was taken from a female donor with multiple sclerosis, enrolled in a pregnancy study. The chain joins TRBV5-4 to TRBJ2-7; weak D call: TRBD1 (5 bases). The CDR3 loop reads CASSSRAIQDYEQYF. The CDR3 bases are TGTGCCAGCAGCTCCAGGGCGATTCAGGACTACGAGCAGTACTTC.